The clone carrying this T cell receptor (beta chain) was counted many times. Antigen specificity is unknown. What the library attached to individual cDNA molecules were unique molecular identifiers. Per the study methods: A per-sample median of approximately 87,000 TCRs was observed, with counts ranging from roughly 23,224 to 750,000. Each CDR3 protein is one row after TCRdb ran MiXCR on the RACE reads. The V and J calls and clone size come from TCRdb's table, not from the authors' own analysis. The sample has 65,000 or so distinct CDR3 sequences; about 6.5% are singletons. This specimen comes from a study of human T cells and chemical hapten exposure. Study-wide points: No alteration of TCRs above 1 in 1000 frequency was seen with DPC sensitization.

Time point of the sample: healthy volunteer bleed at 6 weeks. Total RNA was isolated from whole blood that had not been fractionated. This sequence was found in a female donor in good health. Some clones in this sample may be carry-over from other donors' samples. Sequences were obtained from whole blood.

The CDR3 DNA is TGCAGTGCTAGGATGACGGGACAGCCCCAGCATTTT. Translation: CSARMTGQPQHF. J is TRBJ1-5 and V is TRBV20-1; D not resolved. V lost 3 bases and J 7 bases, leaving 10 bases between the germline ends. Germline CDR1 DFQATT, CDR2 SNEGSKA (reference sequence). This CDR3 region has 12 residues.